This T cell receptor beta chain was retrieved from a study of blood T cell repertoires in COVID-19. Study-wide context: Some COVID-19 samples were acute and others convalescent; all came from the United States, Italy and Spain. The analysed material was cDNA or gDNA that came from T cells, B-cell-depleted T cells, or PBMCs.

V gave up 0 bases and J gave up 5 bases, with 13 bases separating them. The CDR3 is 15 residues long. The germline CDR1 and CDR2 sequences are SGHRS and YFSETQ. Original processing methods: The assay estimated nucleated cells by amplifying reference gene primers. Clones were read by immunoSEQ multiplex PCR, and TCRdb kept only the in-frame ones, dropping some. V, J and clone size were drawn from that table, and D and trimming were deduced from the DNA. In the table there are about 360,000 clones, around nine tenths of which are singletons. The chain carries TRBV5-1 and TRBJ2-3; a possible D gene is TRBD2 (6 bases). The clonotype originates from a human donor in a cohort sampled during active COVID-19. Material for sequencing was peripheral blood. In DNA, the CDR3 is TGCGCCAGCAGCTTGGGCTTCCGGGAGAAAGATACGCAGTATTTT. This codes for CASSLGFREKDTQYF.